A selection of T cell receptor beta chains follows, all from one sample in a study of response to subunit inactivated influenza vaccine. Each CDR3 protein gets one entry after TCRdb re-called the RT-PCR reads with MiXCR. The sample has 500,000 to 550,000 distinct CDR3 sequences; less than 25% are singletons. The same sample was also studied in work on T cells expressing NK-cell markers.

Source: CD4+ T cells sorted from PBMCs, taken 11 to 12 days after vaccination. The receptors here all came from a man aged 50 to 59 who received an inactivated influenza vaccine. Each CDR3 is given with its conserved first and last residue. Fields, in order: J gene, V gene, D gene, clone size, CDR3 protein, CDR3 DNA. A D gene is named only where the DNA matches it firmly. Only some rows state a clone size, as once, few, many or a class for expanded clones.

j_call: TRBJ1-6; v_call: TRBV5-1; d_call: TRBD1; clone_size: NA; cdr3_aa: CASRLSGTENSPLHF; cdr3_nt: TGCGCCAGCAGGTTGTCAGGGACAGAAAATTCACCCCTCCACTTT
j_call: TRBJ2-1; v_call: TRBV24-1; d_call: NA; clone_size: NA; cdr3_aa: CASGQTHNEQFF; cdr3_nt: TGTGCCTCCGGACAGACTCACAATGAGCAGTTCTTC
j_call: TRBJ2-3; v_call: TRBV25-1; d_call: NA; clone_size: few; cdr3_aa: CASSESEWRQQYF; cdr3_nt: TGTGCCAGCAGTGAATCTGAGTGGAGGCAGCAGTATTTT
j_call: TRBJ2-5; v_call: TRBV6-1; d_call: TRBD2; clone_size: NA; cdr3_aa: CASSRRGIQETQYF; cdr3_nt: TGTGCCAGCAGTCGGCGGGGGATACAAGAGACCCAGTACTTC
j_call: TRBJ2-2; v_call: TRBV12-3/TRBV12-4; d_call: TRBD2; clone_size: few; cdr3_aa: CASRGLAGETGELFF; cdr3_nt: TGTGCCAGCCGTGGACTAGCGGGGGAGACCGGGGAGCTGTTTTTT
j_call: TRBJ2-1; v_call: TRBV6-5; d_call: NA; clone_size: NA; cdr3_aa: CASSYHGGGEGYNEQFF; cdr3_nt: TGTGCCAGCAGTTACCACGGAGGGGGCGAGGGCTACAATGAGCAGTTCTTC
j_call: TRBJ2-1; v_call: TRBV30; d_call: TRBD1; clone_size: NA; cdr3_aa: CAWSVTGGNEQFF; cdr3_nt: TGTGCCTGGAGTGTAACAGGGGGCAATGAGCAGTTCTTC
j_call: TRBJ1-1; v_call: TRBV7-2; d_call: NA; clone_size: few; cdr3_aa: CASSLGIVREAFF; cdr3_nt: TGTGCCAGCAGCTTAGGAATCGTAAGAGAAGCTTTCTTT
j_call: TRBJ2-5; v_call: TRBV7-2; d_call: NA; clone_size: few; cdr3_aa: CASSLAGTGIPETQYF; cdr3_nt: TGTGCCAGCAGCTTAGCCGGGACCGGGATACCAGAGACCCAGTACTTC
j_call: TRBJ1-1; v_call: TRBV7-2; d_call: NA; clone_size: few; cdr3_aa: CASSSSGKAFF; cdr3_nt: TGTGCCAGCAGCTCCAGTGGTAAAGCTTTCTTT
j_call: TRBJ1-2; v_call: TRBV20-1; d_call: NA; clone_size: NA; cdr3_aa: CSARETANYGYTF; cdr3_nt: TGCAGTGCTAGAGAGACAGCTAACTATGGCTACACCTTC
j_call: TRBJ2-7; v_call: TRBV20-1; d_call: NA; clone_size: NA; cdr3_aa: CSARAQTYEQYF; cdr3_nt: TGCAGTGCTAGGGCGCAGACGTACGAGCAGTACTTC
j_call: TRBJ2-3; v_call: TRBV12-3/TRBV12-4; d_call: NA; clone_size: NA; cdr3_aa: CASRGLVTDTQYF; cdr3_nt: TGTGCCAGCAGGGGACTCGTCACAGATACGCAGTATTTT
j_call: TRBJ1-6; v_call: TRBV5-1; d_call: TRBD1; clone_size: NA; cdr3_aa: CASSASGTGFNSPLHF; cdr3_nt: TGCGCCAGCAGCGCATCCGGGACAGGGTTTAATTCACCCCTCCACTTT
j_call: TRBJ1-5; v_call: TRBV6-1; d_call: TRBD1; clone_size: many; cdr3_aa: CASSERGQRNQPQHF; cdr3_nt: TGTGCCAGCAGTGAACGGGGACAGCGCAATCAGCCCCAGCATTTT
j_call: TRBJ2-5; v_call: TRBV10-2; d_call: NA; clone_size: NA; cdr3_aa: CASTPRSQETQYF; cdr3_nt: TGCGCCAGCACCCCCCGTAGCCAAGAGACCCAGTACTTC
j_call: TRBJ2-7; v_call: TRBV18; d_call: TRBD2; clone_size: NA; cdr3_aa: CASSPSASGNEQYF; cdr3_nt: TGTGCCAGCTCACCTTCGGCTAGCGGTAACGAGCAGTACTTC
j_call: TRBJ1-4; v_call: TRBV20-1; d_call: NA; clone_size: many; cdr3_aa: CSASGADEKLFF; cdr3_nt: TGCAGTGCTAGCGGGGCCGATGAAAAACTGTTTTTT
j_call: TRBJ2-7; v_call: TRBV28; d_call: TRBD1; clone_size: NA; cdr3_aa: CASRLLGTGSYEQYF; cdr3_nt: TGTGCCAGCAGGCTACTCGGGACAGGGTCCTACGAGCAGTACTTC
j_call: TRBJ1-1; v_call: TRBV10-3; d_call: NA; clone_size: NA; cdr3_aa: CAISESWGLTEAFF; cdr3_nt: TGTGCCATCAGTGAGTCATGGGGGTTAACTGAAGCTTTCTTT
j_call: TRBJ1-4; v_call: TRBV10-3; d_call: NA; clone_size: many; cdr3_aa: CATRLADNLFF; cdr3_nt: TGTGCCACCCGCTTGGCAGATAATCTGTTTTTT
j_call: TRBJ2-3; v_call: TRBV2; d_call: NA; clone_size: few; cdr3_aa: CASSEALEGPTDTQYF; cdr3_nt: TGTGCCAGCAGTGAAGCGCTCGAGGGACCCACAGATACGCAGTATTTT
j_call: TRBJ2-7; v_call: TRBV4-2; d_call: TRBD1; clone_size: NA; cdr3_aa: CASSQEDRVSYEQYF; cdr3_nt: TGTGCCAGCAGCCAAGAGGACAGGGTTTCGTACGAGCAGTACTTC
j_call: TRBJ2-3; v_call: TRBV20-1; d_call: NA; clone_size: NA; cdr3_aa: CSARGSRDTQYF; cdr3_nt: TGCAGTGCTAGAGGGTCGCGAGATACGCAGTATTTT
j_call: TRBJ2-5; v_call: TRBV2; d_call: NA; clone_size: NA; cdr3_aa: CASSEDGAETQYF; cdr3_nt: TGTGCCAGCAGTGAGGACGGGGCGGAGACCCAGTACTTC
j_call: TRBJ2-1; v_call: TRBV7-8; d_call: NA; clone_size: few; cdr3_aa: CASSPAWTSYNEQFF; cdr3_nt: TGTGCCAGCAGCCCCGCGTGGACCTCCTACAATGAGCAGTTCTTC
j_call: TRBJ2-7; v_call: TRBV27; d_call: NA; clone_size: few; cdr3_aa: CASSSILKTGLGTYEQYF; cdr3_nt: TGTGCCAGCAGCTCCATACTCAAAACAGGTCTCGGCACCTACGAGCAGTACTTC
j_call: TRBJ2-7; v_call: TRBV11-2; d_call: NA; clone_size: few; cdr3_aa: CASSRLGGRWQYF; cdr3_nt: TGTGCCAGCAGTCGCCTCGGAGGGCGCTGGCAGTACTTC
j_call: TRBJ2-5; v_call: TRBV11-2; d_call: TRBD2; clone_size: NA; cdr3_aa: CASSTSAQETQYF; cdr3_nt: TGTGCCAGCAGTACTAGCGCCCAAGAGACCCAGTACTTC
j_call: TRBJ2-1; v_call: TRBV11-2; d_call: NA; clone_size: many; cdr3_aa: CASSLDGMGGGKSYNEQFF; cdr3_nt: TGTGCCAGCAGCTTAGATGGGATGGGGGGGGGCAAGTCCTACAATGAGCAGTTCTTC
j_call: TRBJ2-7; v_call: TRBV27; d_call: NA; clone_size: few; cdr3_aa: CASSRIDRPPYEQYF; cdr3_nt: TGTGCCAGCAGCCGGATCGACAGACCACCATACGAGCAGTACTTC
j_call: TRBJ1-6; v_call: TRBV6-1; d_call: NA; clone_size: few; cdr3_aa: CASTRDQAGNSPLHF; cdr3_nt: TGTGCCAGCACCAGAGACCAGGCGGGGAATTCACCCCTCCACTTT
j_call: TRBJ2-5; v_call: TRBV21-1; d_call: NA; clone_size: few; cdr3_aa: CASYRQGAETQYF; cdr3_nt: TGTGCCAGCTATCGACAGGGGGCAGAGACCCAGTACTTC
j_call: TRBJ1-4; v_call: TRBV6-6; d_call: NA; clone_size: few; cdr3_aa: CASRSFSAEKLFF; cdr3_nt: TGTGCCAGCAGGAGTTTCTCGGCGGAAAAACTGTTTTTT
j_call: TRBJ2-1; v_call: TRBV5-1; d_call: TRBD1; clone_size: many; cdr3_aa: CASSSGTGSYNEQFF; cdr3_nt: TGCGCCAGCAGCTCGGGGACAGGTTCCTACAATGAGCAGTTCTTC
j_call: TRBJ2-1; v_call: TRBV27; d_call: TRBD2; clone_size: few; cdr3_aa: CASRTSGDNEQFF; cdr3_nt: TGTGCCAGTCGGACTAGCGGTGACAATGAGCAGTTCTTC
j_call: TRBJ2-1; v_call: TRBV20-1; d_call: TRBD2; clone_size: few; cdr3_aa: CSAIGLAGGNEQFF; cdr3_nt: TGCAGTGCTATAGGACTAGCGGGAGGTAATGAGCAGTTCTTC
j_call: TRBJ2-4; v_call: TRBV4-2; d_call: NA; clone_size: NA; cdr3_aa: CASSQDLQGVNIQYF; cdr3_nt: TGTGCCAGCAGCCAAGATCTACAGGGTGTAAACATTCAGTACTTC
j_call: TRBJ2-1; v_call: TRBV3-1; d_call: TRBD1; clone_size: few; cdr3_aa: CASSQDDRVVYNEQFF; cdr3_nt: TGTGCCAGCAGCCAAGATGACAGGGTAGTTTACAATGAGCAGTTCTTC
j_call: TRBJ2-5; v_call: TRBV7-6; d_call: TRBD1; clone_size: NA; cdr3_aa: CASSTSYGTGIETQYF; cdr3_nt: TGTGCCAGCAGCACCTCCTACGGGACAGGGATAGAGACCCAGTACTTC
j_call: TRBJ2-5; v_call: TRBV2; d_call: NA; clone_size: NA; cdr3_aa: CASSGGPGTQYF; cdr3_nt: TGTGCCAGCAGTGGAGGCCCTGGGACCCAGTACTTC
j_call: TRBJ1-2; v_call: TRBV29-1; d_call: TRBD1; clone_size: many; cdr3_aa: CSVVLTGFDYGYTF; cdr3_nt: TGCAGCGTTGTGTTGACAGGGTTTGACTATGGCTACACCTTC
j_call: TRBJ2-7; v_call: TRBV18; d_call: NA; clone_size: NA; cdr3_aa: CASSPSDSLVSGSYEQYF; cdr3_nt: TGTGCCAGCTCACCCTCGGATTCCCTTGTCTCTGGCTCCTACGAGCAGTACTTC
j_call: TRBJ1-1; v_call: TRBV2; d_call: NA; clone_size: few; cdr3_aa: CASSDREYAEAFF; cdr3_nt: TGTGCCAGCAGTGACAGGGAGTATGCTGAAGCTTTCTTT
j_call: TRBJ1-1; v_call: TRBV3-1; d_call: NA; clone_size: many; cdr3_aa: CASSQGGGTEAFF; cdr3_nt: TGTGCCAGCAGCCAGGGCGGCGGGACTGAAGCTTTCTTT
j_call: TRBJ2-7; v_call: TRBV12-3/TRBV12-4; d_call: NA; clone_size: NA; cdr3_aa: CASSLAMDNSYEQYF; cdr3_nt: TGTGCCAGCAGTTTAGCGATGGACAACTCCTACGAGCAGTACTTC
j_call: TRBJ1-2; v_call: TRBV6-2/TRBV6-3; d_call: NA; clone_size: many; cdr3_aa: CASSYMGALGKPPAYGYTF; cdr3_nt: TGTGCCAGCAGTTACATGGGGGCGCTCGGGAAACCGCCGGCCTATGGCTACACCTTC
j_call: TRBJ2-7; v_call: TRBV6-5; d_call: NA; clone_size: few; cdr3_aa: CASSYSRGNFESEQYF; cdr3_nt: TGTGCCAGCAGTTACTCGCGCGGGAACTTTGAAAGCGAGCAGTACTTC
j_call: TRBJ2-7; v_call: TRBV18; d_call: TRBD2; clone_size: NA; cdr3_aa: CASSPGLEYGEQYF; cdr3_nt: TGTGCCAGCTCACCAGGACTAGAATATGGCGAGCAGTACTTC
j_call: TRBJ2-7; v_call: TRBV3-1; d_call: TRBD1; clone_size: NA; cdr3_aa: CASRQGTREQYF; cdr3_nt: TGTGCCAGCAGACAGGGGACCAGAGAGCAGTACTTC